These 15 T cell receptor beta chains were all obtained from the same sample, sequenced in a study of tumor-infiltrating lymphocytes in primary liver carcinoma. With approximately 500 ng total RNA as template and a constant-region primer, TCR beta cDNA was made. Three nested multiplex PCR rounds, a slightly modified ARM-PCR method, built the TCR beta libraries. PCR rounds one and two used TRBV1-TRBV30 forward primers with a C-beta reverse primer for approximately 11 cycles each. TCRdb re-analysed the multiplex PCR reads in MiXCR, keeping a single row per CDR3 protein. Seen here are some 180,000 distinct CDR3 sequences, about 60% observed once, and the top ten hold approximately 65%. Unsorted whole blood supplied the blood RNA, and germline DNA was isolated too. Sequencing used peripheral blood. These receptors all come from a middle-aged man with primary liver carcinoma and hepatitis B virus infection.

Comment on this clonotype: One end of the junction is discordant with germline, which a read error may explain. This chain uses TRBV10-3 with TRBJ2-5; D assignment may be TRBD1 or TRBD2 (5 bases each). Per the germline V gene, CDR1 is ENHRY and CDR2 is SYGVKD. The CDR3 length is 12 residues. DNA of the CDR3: TGTACCATAGGTGCCGGGACCGAGACCCAGTACTTC. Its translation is CTIGAGTETQYF.

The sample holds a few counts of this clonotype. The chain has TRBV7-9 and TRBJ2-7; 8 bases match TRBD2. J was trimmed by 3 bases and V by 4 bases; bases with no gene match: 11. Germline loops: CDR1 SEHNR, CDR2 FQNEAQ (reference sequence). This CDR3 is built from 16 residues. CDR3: CASSSLTGTSYYEQYF. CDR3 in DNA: TGTGCCAGCAGCTCTTTGACGGGGACTAGTTACTACGAGCAGTACTTC.

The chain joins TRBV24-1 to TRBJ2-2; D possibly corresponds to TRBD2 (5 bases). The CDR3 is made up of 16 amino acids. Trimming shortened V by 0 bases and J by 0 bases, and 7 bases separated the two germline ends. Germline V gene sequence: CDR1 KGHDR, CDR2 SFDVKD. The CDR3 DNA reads TGTGCCACCAGTGATTTGGTGGGAGCGAACACCGGGGAGCTGTTTTTT. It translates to CATSDLVGANTGELFF.

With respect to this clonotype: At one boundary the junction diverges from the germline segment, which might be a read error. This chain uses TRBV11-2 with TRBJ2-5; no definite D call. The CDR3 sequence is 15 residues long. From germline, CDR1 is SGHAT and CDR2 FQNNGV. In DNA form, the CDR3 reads TGTGCCAACAGCTTGGTTGGGCAGCCCGTGGAGACCCAGTACTTC. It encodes CANSLVGQPVETQYF.

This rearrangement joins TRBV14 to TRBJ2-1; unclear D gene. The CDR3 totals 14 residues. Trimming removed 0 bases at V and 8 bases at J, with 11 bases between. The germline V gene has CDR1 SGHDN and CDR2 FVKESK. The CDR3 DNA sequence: TGTGCCAGCAGCCAAGAGTGGCCTTACGATGAGCAGTTCTTC. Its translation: CASSQEWPYDEQFF.

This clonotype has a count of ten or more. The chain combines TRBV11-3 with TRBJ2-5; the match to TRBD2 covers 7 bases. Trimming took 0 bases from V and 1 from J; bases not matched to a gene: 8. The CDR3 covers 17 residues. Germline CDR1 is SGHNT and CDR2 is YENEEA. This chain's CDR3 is CASSLENDSGPQETQYF. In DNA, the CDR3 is TGTGCCAGCAGCTTAGAGAACGATAGCGGGCCCCAAGAGACCCAGTACTTC.

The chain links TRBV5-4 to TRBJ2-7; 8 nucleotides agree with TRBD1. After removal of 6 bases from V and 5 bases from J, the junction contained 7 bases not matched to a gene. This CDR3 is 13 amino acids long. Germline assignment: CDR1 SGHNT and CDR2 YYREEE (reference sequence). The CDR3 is CASKRDRYHEQYF. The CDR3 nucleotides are TGTGCCAGCAAACGGGACAGGTATCACGAGCAGTACTTC.

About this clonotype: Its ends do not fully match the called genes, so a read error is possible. This CDR3 reads CGSRTGTANFYEQYF. The CDR3 nucleotides read TGTGGCAGCCGGACCGGGACAGCAAATTTCTACGAGCAGTACTTC. This chain connects TRBV6-5 to TRBJ2-7; 7 bases are shared with TRBD1. This CDR3 region has 15 residues. Germline CDR1 and CDR2: MNHEY and SVGAGI.

CDR3 region: CASRNDGPSGRPLFYEQYF. The CDR3 DNA is TGTGCCAGCAGAAATGACGGGCCTAGCGGGAGGCCCCTTTTCTACGAGCAGTACTTC. The chain is built from TRBV12-3 or TRBV12-4 and TRBJ2-7, with 11 bases aligning to TRBD2. The V gene end was trimmed by 6 bases and the J gene end by 3 bases; junction bases not matched to a gene: 19. The CDR3 is 19 amino acids.

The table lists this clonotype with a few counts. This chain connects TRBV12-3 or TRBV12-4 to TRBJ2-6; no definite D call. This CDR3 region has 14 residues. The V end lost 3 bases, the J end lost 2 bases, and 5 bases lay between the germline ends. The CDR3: CASSLFTGANVLTF. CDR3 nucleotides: TGTGCCAGCAGTTTGTTTACTGGGGCCAACGTCCTGACTTTC.

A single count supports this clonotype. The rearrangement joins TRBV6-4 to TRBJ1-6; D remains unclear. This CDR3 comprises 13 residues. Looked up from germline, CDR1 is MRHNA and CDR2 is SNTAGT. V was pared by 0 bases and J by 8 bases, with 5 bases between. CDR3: CASSDSLDSPLHF. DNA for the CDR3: TGTGCCAGCAGTGACTCTCTGGATTCACCCCTCCACTTT.

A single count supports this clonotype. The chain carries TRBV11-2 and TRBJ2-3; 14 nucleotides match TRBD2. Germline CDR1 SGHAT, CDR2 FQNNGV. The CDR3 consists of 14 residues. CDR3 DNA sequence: TGTGTCTCGGGGACTAGCGGGAGATTGGATACGCAGTATTTT. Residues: CVSGTSGRLDTQYF.

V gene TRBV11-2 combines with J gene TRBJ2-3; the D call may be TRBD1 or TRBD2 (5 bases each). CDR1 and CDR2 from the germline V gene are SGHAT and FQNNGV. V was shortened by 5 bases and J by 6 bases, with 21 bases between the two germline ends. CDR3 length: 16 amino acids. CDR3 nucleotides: TGTGCCAGCAGCCGGGGCCCCGGCCAGGCGGCGGATACGCAGTATTTT. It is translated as CASSRGPGQAADTQYF.

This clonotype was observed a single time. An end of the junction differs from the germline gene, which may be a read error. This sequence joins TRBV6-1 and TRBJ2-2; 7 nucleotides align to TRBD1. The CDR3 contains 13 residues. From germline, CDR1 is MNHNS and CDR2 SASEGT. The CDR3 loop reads CATGTVNTGELFF. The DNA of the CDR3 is TGTGCCACCGGGACAGTGAACACCGGGGAGCTGTTTTTC.

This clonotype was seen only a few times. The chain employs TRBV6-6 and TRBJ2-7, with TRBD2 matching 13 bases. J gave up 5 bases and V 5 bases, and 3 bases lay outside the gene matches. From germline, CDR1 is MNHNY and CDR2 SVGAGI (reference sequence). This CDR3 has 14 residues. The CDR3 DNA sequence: TGTGCCAGCAGTCGTGGGACTAGCGGGAACGAGCAGTACTTC. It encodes CASSRGTSGNEQYF.